The next 27 T cell receptor beta chains were all read from a single sample in a study of OX40 agonist ivuxolimab in advanced cancers. Using immunoSEQ multiplex PCR, the repertoire was profiled, and TCRdb retains in-frame clones only, with some absent. This table has about 11,000 clones, nearly 80% appearing once. The source was CD4+ or CD8+ T cells sorted from blood, collected in a trial of the OX40 agonist ivuxolimab. These receptors originate from an adult with an advanced solid tumor such as melanoma, head and neck, liver or kidney cancer.

The chain couples TRBV5-1 to TRBJ1-1, with TRBD1 identical over 9 bases. Germline V gene sequence: CDR1 SGHRS, CDR2 YFSETQ. J gave up 1 base and V 5 bases, and 6 bases lay outside the gene matches. The CDR3 totals 15 residues. CDR3 loop: CASRPGTGRNTEAFF. CDR3 nucleotide sequence: TGCGCCAGCAGGCCGGGGACAGGGAGGAACACTGAAGCTTTCTTT. The variable domain in full, with the rest retrieved from reference TRBV5-1 and TRBJ1-1, is KAGVTQTPRYLIKTRGQQVTLSCSPISGHRSVSWYQQTPGQGLQFLFEYFSETQRNKGNFPGRFSGRQFSNSRSEMNVSTLELGDSALYLCASRPGTGRNTEAFFGQGTRLTVV.

The chain is built from TRBV2 and TRBJ1-5; D call uncertain. Germline V gene data show CDR1 as SNHLY and CDR2 as FYNNEI. The length of the CDR3 is 17 residues. The V end lost 2 bases, the J end lost 2 bases, and 16 bases lay between the germline ends. The CDR3 reads CASSESRSGWGNQPQHF. CDR3 nucleotide sequence: TGTGCCAGCAGTGAATCGAGGTCAGGCTGGGGCAATCAGCCCCAGCATTTT.

The chain couples TRBV7-9 to TRBJ1-1, with a tentative D call TRBD1 (6 bases). Trimming cost V 4 bases and J 4 bases, with 22 bases left between them. CDR1 and CDR2 from the germline V gene are SEHNR and FQNEAQ (reference sequence). This CDR3 spans 17 amino acids. CDR3 region: CASSSLQGTKSGTEAFF. The CDR3 DNA reads TGTGCCAGCAGCTCCCTACAGGGAACGAAGAGTGGCACTGAAGCTTTCTTT.

The rearrangement links TRBV5-5 to TRBJ2-7; unclear D gene. V lost 0 bases and J lost 4, with 11 bases in between. The CDR3 is made up of 14 amino acids. Per the germline V gene, CDR1 is SGHKS and CDR2 is YYEKEE (reference sequence). The CDR3 DNA is TGTGCCAGCAGCTTGGATGCGGTATTTTACGAGCAGTACTTC. This gives the protein CASSLDAVFYEQYF.

The chain joins TRBV9 to TRBJ2-2; D possibly matches TRBD1 or TRBD2 (5 bases each). V dropped 0 bases and J dropped 5 bases, with 8 bases sitting between them. Germline assignment: CDR1 SGDLS and CDR2 YYNGEE. This CDR3 comprises 14 residues. The CDR3 DNA sequence: TGTGCCAGCAGCGTAGTTGAGGGGACCGGGGAGCTGTTTTTT. Encoded protein: CASSVVEGTGELFF.

The CDR3 loop is CASSSLAGEAKNIQYF. The CDR3 DNA sequence: TGTGCCAGCAGTTCACTTGCGGGAGAGGCCAAAAACATTCAGTACTTC. The V call is TRBV27, the J call TRBJ2-4; TRBD2 matches 7 bases. The germline gives CDR1 MNHEY, CDR2 SMNVEV (reference sequence). CDR3 size: 16 residues. The J segment lost 1 base and the V segment lost 4 bases, leaving 7 bases of the junction unmatched.

The J gene is TRBJ2-1, the V gene TRBV5-8; D remains ambiguous. The length of the CDR3 is 10 residues. Trimming removed 7 bases from V and 9 bases from J, with 8 bases in between. The V gene's germline CDR1 is SGHTS and CDR2 YDEGEE. CDR3 coding DNA: TGTGCCAGCTGGCTCGGTGAGCAGTTCTTC. Translation: CASWLGEQFF.

This clone appeared once. The chain employs TRBV6-5 and TRBJ2-2; D unresolved. The CDR3 is made up of 14 amino acids. Between the trimmed V and J ends, which lost 0 bases and 3 bases, there was a span of 5 bases. Germline loops: CDR1 MNHEY, CDR2 SVGAGI. In DNA, the CDR3 is TGTGCCAGCAGTTACTCGACACACACCGGGGAGCTGTTTTTT. It specifies CASSYSTHTGELFF.

V gene TRBV5-1 combines with J gene TRBJ2-3, with 7 bases aligning to TRBD2. The V and J ends lost 4 bases and 3 bases, in that order; junction bases with no gene match: 14. The CDR3 totals 17 residues. The germline V gene has CDR1 SGHRS and CDR2 YFSETQ. This CDR3 reads CASSLYGLREKTDTQYF. Here the CDR3 DNA reads TGCGCCAGCAGCCTGTACGGGTTGCGGGAGAAAACAGATACGCAGTATTTT.

V gene TRBV30 combines with J gene TRBJ2-1; D tentatively fits TRBD1 or TRBD2 (5 bases each). Germline V gene sequence: CDR1 GTSNPN, CDR2 SVGIG (reference sequence). V dropped 3 bases and J dropped 8 bases, with 17 bases sitting between them. CDR3 length equals 14 residues. As DNA, the CDR3 is TGTGCCTGGAGCCTTTGGGTAGGGGAGCATGAGCAGTTCTTC. It is translated as CAWSLWVGEHEQFF.

This clone has just one count. The genes are TRBV9 and TRBJ2-1; D is possibly TRBD2 (6 bases). The CDR3 sequence is 16 residues long. Germline values: CDR1 SGDLS, CDR2 YYNGEE. Deletions cut 7 bases from V and 3 bases from J, with 20 bases between. As DNA, the CDR3 is TGTGCCAGCGGTCCAAGCAGGCTAGCGTACTACAATGAGCAGTTCTTC. Protein product: CASGPSRLAYYNEQFF.

The V gene is TRBV5-1, the J gene TRBJ2-2; 11 bases fit TRBD2. Germline values: CDR1 SGHRS, CDR2 YFSETQ. With 0 bases clipped from V and 4 bases from J, the junction kept 11 bases outside the gene matches. CDR3 length: 19 amino acids. CDR3 sequence (DNA): TGCGCCAGCAGCTTGGGGTCTACTAGCGGGAGTATTGGCACCGGGGAGCTGTTTTTT. It codes for CASSLGSTSGSIGTGELFF.

V usage is TRBV9 and J usage is TRBJ2-1, with TRBD2 matching 9 bases. CDR3 size: 17 residues. Per the germline V gene, CDR1 is SGDLS and CDR2 is YYNGEE. V was pared by 0 bases and J by 8 bases, with 12 bases of the junction left unmatched. CDR3 nucleotides: TGTGCCAGCAGCGTAGAGGGGGAGGTAGCGGGAGTGGATGAGCAGTTCTTC. Amino acids: CASSVEGEVAGVDEQFF.

The gene calls are TRBV6-6 and TRBJ2-1; 8 nucleotides agree with TRBD1. Germline loops: CDR1 MNHNY, CDR2 SVGAGI (reference sequence). This CDR3 has 15 amino acids. The V segment lost 5 bases and the J segment 7 bases; nucleotides outside the gene matches: 10. CDR3 DNA sequence: TGTGCCAGCAGTCCCCGTCAGGGGGCTTTGAATGAGCAGTTCTTC. Amino acid sequence: CASSPRQGALNEQFF.

This sequence joins TRBV4-2 and TRBJ2-2; the D gene is possibly TRBD2 (5 bases). Germline-derived CDR1 and CDR2 are LGHNA and YNFKEQ. V was trimmed by 0 bases and J by 7 bases, leaving 15 bases between them. The CDR3 length is 16 residues. Written as DNA, the CDR3 is TGTGCCAGCAGCCAAGATCTGAACACCCGGGGCGGGGAGCTGTTTTTT. Translation: CASSQDLNTRGGELFF.

The rearrangement joins TRBV19 to TRBJ2-1; no clear D gene. The V gene lost 4 bases and the J gene lost 0 bases, with 4 bases spanning the gap. Germline CDR1 reads LNHDA; CDR2 reads SQIVND (reference sequence). The CDR3 covers 13 residues. The CDR3 region has the DNA TGTGCCAGTAGTAAGAGCTCCTACAATGAGCAGTTCTTC. It is translated as CASSKSSYNEQFF.

This clone is labeled medium-sized. The rearrangement joins TRBV27 to TRBJ1-2; 8 bases fit TRBD1. This CDR3 has 15 amino acids. After removal of 6 bases from V and 2 bases from J, the junction contained 8 bases not matched to a gene. The germline CDR1 and CDR2 sequences are MNHEY and SMNVEV (reference sequence). CDR3 amino acids: CASRGPTGDNYGYTF. The CDR3 bases are TGTGCCAGCAGGGGACCGACAGGGGACAACTATGGCTACACCTTC.

The rearrangement uses TRBV20-1 and TRBJ2-7, with D perhaps given as TRBD1 or TRBD2 (5 bases each). Trimming removed 5 bases from V and 4 bases from J, with 9 bases in between. Germline V lookup: CDR1 DFQATT, CDR2 SNEGSKA (reference sequence). CDR3 length: 11 amino acids. In DNA form, the CDR3 reads TGCAGTGCTCCCGGGACGTACGAGCAGTACTTC. It encodes CSAPGTYEQYF.

The chain is built from TRBV28 and TRBJ2-7, with 9 bases lining up with TRBD2. CDR3 length: 19 amino acids. Per germline, CDR1 MDHEN and CDR2 SYDVKM. V gave up 8 bases and J gave up 5 bases; unmatched junction bases: 25. CDR3 loop: CASGPRFRREGSQGHEQYF. CDR3 in DNA: TGTGCCAGCGGGCCCCGTTTCCGGCGGGAGGGAAGCCAGGGCCACGAGCAGTACTTC. Full variable domain (remainder filled in from reference TRBV28 and TRBJ2-7): DVKVTQSSRYLVKRTGEKVFLECVQDMDHENMFWYRQDPGLGLRLIYFSYDVKMKEKGDIPEGYSVSREKKERFSLILESASTNQTSMYLCASGPRFRREGSQGHEQYFGPGTRLTVT.

The table lists this clone with a count of one. The genes are TRBV6-6 and TRBJ1-1, with D possibly being TRBD1 (6 bases). V shed 4 bases and J shed 4 bases, with 10 bases lying between them. The germline V gene has CDR1 MNHNY and CDR2 SVGAGI (reference sequence). CDR3 size: 13 residues. CDR3 coding DNA: TGTGCCAGCAGTTCACAGGGTGGCACTGAAGCTTTCTTT. Residues: CASSSQGGTEAFF.

The J gene is TRBJ2-1, the V gene TRBV4-2, with TRBD2 matching over 7 bases. Germline V gene data show CDR1 as LGHNA and CDR2 as YNFKEQ. This CDR3 is built from 16 residues. V shed 6 bases and J 2 bases; nucleotides not matched to a gene: 10. The CDR3: CASRKTIAGPYNEQFF. The CDR3 bases are TGTGCCAGCAGAAAGACCATAGCGGGCCCCTACAATGAGCAGTTCTTC.

The chain has TRBV27 and TRBJ2-7, with TRBD2 identical over 7 bases. The germline CDR1 and CDR2 sequences are MNHEY and SMNVEV (reference sequence). After removal of 3 bases from V and 1 base from J, the junction contained 12 bases not matched to a gene. The CDR3 is made up of 17 amino acids. The CDR3: CASSFWGGASRSYEQYF. CDR3 coding DNA: TGTGCCAGCAGTTTCTGGGGGGGAGCTAGCAGATCCTACGAGCAGTACTTC.

This clone was found a few times. The chain links TRBV27 to TRBJ1-5; possibly TRBD1 for D (6 bases). This CDR3 contains 16 residues. The V gene's germline CDR1 is MNHEY and CDR2 SMNVEV (reference sequence). Trimming left V 3 bases short and J 0 bases short, with 12 bases between. This chain's CDR3 is CASSFSGTYSNQPQHF. The CDR3 DNA is TGTGCCAGCAGTTTCTCCGGGACATATAGCAATCAGCCCCAGCATTTT.

In DNA, the CDR3 is TGTGCCAGCAGGTTTCACGGGGGGACAGGCGGCGATCAGCCCCAGCATTTT. Translation: CASRFHGGTGGDQPQHF. The chain links TRBV27 to TRBJ1-5; 8 bases are shared with TRBD1. V dropped 6 bases and J dropped 5; count of bases not matched to a gene: 15. Per the germline V gene, CDR1 is MNHEY and CDR2 is SMNVEV (reference sequence). The CDR3 has 17 amino acids.

In this sample, this clone turned up a few times. The V gene is TRBV18, the J gene TRBJ2-3; 13 bases match TRBD2. Per germline, CDR1 KGHSH and CDR2 LQKENI. The ends lost 3 bases at V and 4 bases at J; junction bases unmatched: 4. CDR3 size: 16 residues. The CDR3 bases are TGTGCCAGCTCACCTGCCGGGACTAGCGGGGCAGATACGCAGTATTTT. This sequence encodes CASSPAGTSGADTQYF.

This clone was picked up a small number of times. The J gene is TRBJ1-5, the V gene TRBV6-5; a weak D match, TRBD1 (5 bases). V was clipped by 11 bases and J by 10 bases, with 15 bases between them. Germline V CDR1 and CDR2: MNHEY, SVGAGI. CDR3 length: 11 amino acids. In DNA form, the CDR3 reads TGTGCCGTGGGGGAGAATCTACCCCAGCATTTT. Amino acids: CAVGENLPQHF.

J is TRBJ2-7 and V is TRBV27; tentative D call: TRBD1 (5 bases). Germline assignment: CDR1 MNHEY and CDR2 SMNVEV (reference sequence). The V gene lost 2 bases and the J gene lost 3 bases, with 8 bases spanning the gap. The CDR3 runs to 13 residues. The CDR3 bases are TGTGCCAGCAGTTTACTAGGGGACTACGAGCAGTACTTC. It codes for CASSLLGDYEQYF.